Listed here are 17 T cell receptor beta chains from one sample, sequenced in a study of blood T cell repertoires in COVID-19. The protocol was immunoSEQ multiplex PCR, while the TCRdb copy is restricted to in-frame clones and leaves out a portion. The table lists 200,000 or so clones, 87% of them singletons. Sequenced material: peripheral blood. These receptors were collected from a man aged 35-49 years with active or convalescent COVID-19.

This clone has more than one count but fewer than ten. The gene calls are TRBV11-2 and TRBJ1-2, with 12 nucleotides matching TRBD1. Germline-derived CDR1 and CDR2 are SGHAT and FQNNGV. This CDR3 is built from 15 residues. The J segment lost 7 bases and the V segment lost 5 bases, leaving 8 bases of the junction unmatched. The CDR3 region is CASSGEGQGASGYTF. The CDR3 nucleotides read TGTGCCAGCAGCGGCGAGGGACAGGGGGCCTCTGGCTACACCTTC.

The chain uses TRBV19 and TRBJ2-3, with D hard to call. The length of the CDR3 is 12 residues. Germline values: CDR1 LNHDA, CDR2 SQIVND (reference sequence). Trimming left V 4 bases short and J 2 bases short, with 4 bases between. The CDR3 loop reads CASSTFTDTQYF. The CDR3 DNA is TGTGCCAGTAGTACCTTCACAGATACGCAGTATTTT.

This chain links TRBV19 with TRBJ2-7; 8 bases align to TRBD2. There are 14 residues in the CDR3. Germline CDR1 reads LNHDA; CDR2 reads SQIVND (reference sequence). V was clipped by 3 bases and J by 2 bases; unmatched bases: 3. This CDR3 is CASSIVAGTYEQYF. The CDR3 nucleotides read TGTGCCAGTAGTATTGTAGCGGGGACCTACGAGCAGTACTTC.

V gene TRBV28 combines with J gene TRBJ1-1; 7 bases line up with TRBD1. With 10 bases clipped from V and 2 bases from J, the junction kept 10 bases outside the gene matches. CDR3 length equals 14 residues. Germline CDR1 reads MDHEN; CDR2 reads SYDVKM. CDR3 nucleotide sequence: TGTGCCACCCATCCAGGGGGGCGTAACACTGAAGCTTTCTTT. Amino acid sequence: CATHPGGRNTEAFF. Full variable domain (rest looked up from reference TRBV28 and TRBJ1-1): DVKVTQSSRYLVKRTGEKVFLECVQDMDHENMFWYRQDPGLGLRLIYFSYDVKMKEKGDIPEGYSVSREKKERFSLILESASTNQTSMYLCATHPGGRNTEAFFGQGTRLTVV.

V is TRBV18 and J is TRBJ1-3, with 11 bases fitting TRBD1. After removal of 2 bases from V and 1 base from J, the junction contained 1 base not matched to a gene. The CDR3 length is 16 residues. Looked up from germline, CDR1 is KGHSH and CDR2 is LQKENI. The CDR3 region is CASSPGTGGSGNTIYF. In nucleotides, the CDR3 is TGTGCCAGCTCACCAGGGACAGGGGGATCTGGAAACACCATATATTTT.

This clone was seen just once. CDR3 protein: CASSLRWAAGNTIYF. In DNA form, the CDR3 reads TGTGCCAGCAGCCTAAGGTGGGCAGCTGGAAACACCATATATTTT. The V gene is TRBV3-1 (or the pseudogene TRBV3-2), the J gene TRBJ1-3; no clear D. The CDR3 is 15 residues long. Germline V gene lookup returns CDR1 LGHDT and CDR2 YNNKEL (reference sequence). Trimming took 4 bases from V and 2 from J, leaving 12 bases between them.

This rearrangement joins TRBV24-1 to TRBJ2-1; a possible D gene is TRBD2 (6 bases). The germline V gene encodes CDR1 KGHDR and CDR2 SFDVKD. This CDR3 comprises 17 residues. As DNA, the CDR3 is TGTGCTAAAAAAAGGACGGAAGGGATGGGACTTAGGCATGAGCAGTTCTTC. Translation gives CAKKRTEGMGLRHEQFF.

The chain couples TRBV11-3 to TRBJ2-7; 7 nucleotides match TRBD2. CDR1 is SGHNT and CDR2 is YENEEA in the germline V gene. This CDR3 is 13 amino acids long. J lost 6 bases, V lost 5 bases, and 7 bases had no gene match. CDR3 DNA sequence: TGTGCCAGCAGCGTGGGGAGGGAAGCCGAGCAGTACTTC. It is translated as CASSVGREAEQYF.

The chain is built from TRBV5-8 and TRBJ1-2, with D possibly matching TRBD1 (6 bases). CDR1 SGHTS and CDR2 YDEGEE come from the germline V gene. V lost 4 bases and J 2 bases, leaving 6 bases between the germline ends. The CDR3 has 12 amino acids. The CDR3 here is CASSTGNYGYTF. The CDR3 coding sequence is TGTGCCAGCAGCACAGGGAACTATGGCTACACCTTC.

The J gene is TRBJ1-5, the V gene TRBV5-8, with 8 nucleotides matching TRBD1. Germline trimming cut 5 bases from V and 3 bases from J; bases unmatched to any gene: 13. The CDR3 runs 17 residues. CDR1 SGHTS and CDR2 YDEGEE come from the germline V gene. CDR3 amino acids: CASRSDRGAPNNQPQHF. CDR3 nucleotides: TGTGCCAGCAGGTCCGACAGGGGCGCGCCGAACAATCAGCCCCAGCATTTT.

The V and J genes are TRBV11-2 and TRBJ2-7; D gene unclear. In germline, CDR1 is SGHAT, CDR2 FQNNGV. V was pared by 4 bases and J by 6 bases, with 7 bases between. This CDR3 has 11 amino acids. Here the CDR3 reads CASSYTSEQYF. DNA for the CDR3: TGTGCCAGCAGCTATACATCCGAGCAGTACTTC.

This chain links TRBV12-3 or TRBV12-4 with TRBJ1-5, with 7 bases matching TRBD1. The V segment lost 10 bases and the J segment 2 bases; nucleotides outside the gene matches: 5. The CDR3 runs 13 residues. CDR3 region: CAIRTGGNQPQHF. The CDR3 region has the DNA TGTGCCATACGCACAGGGGGCAATCAGCCCCAGCATTTT.

The V gene is TRBV5-1, the J gene TRBJ2-2; 7 nucleotides agree with TRBD1. This CDR3 spans 15 amino acids. Germline V gives CDR1 SGHRS, CDR2 YFSETQ. Trimming took 3 bases from V and 1 from J; bases not matched to a gene: 3. The CDR3 DNA follows: TGCGCCAGCAGCTCAGACAGGGTGAACACCGGGGAGCTGTTTTTT. Residues: CASSSDRVNTGELFF.

The rearrangement joins TRBV2 to TRBJ2-2; D call uncertain. Germline V gene sequence: CDR1 SNHLY, CDR2 FYNNEI. Trimming cost V 5 bases and J 6 bases, with 10 bases left between them. This CDR3 has 13 residues. CDR3 sequence: CASSILAPGELFF. Written as DNA, the CDR3 is TGTGCCAGCAGTATCCTTGCGCCCGGGGAGCTGTTTTTT.

The V gene is TRBV6-5, the J gene TRBJ2-5; 8 bases align to TRBD2. V trimming: 7 bases; J trimming: 4 bases; junction bases outside the gene matches: 8. CDR1 and CDR2 (germline): MNHEY, SVGAGI. CDR3 length: 14 amino acids. This CDR3 is CASNPGLARETQYF. In DNA, the CDR3 is TGTGCCAGCAACCCCGGACTAGCTAGAGAGACCCAGTACTTC.

The rearrangement joins TRBV27 to TRBJ1-1, with D maybe TRBD1 (6 bases). CDR1 and CDR2 from the germline V gene are MNHEY and SMNVEV (reference sequence). Trimming removed 8 bases from V and 0 bases from J, with 13 bases in between. The CDR3 loop spans 14 amino acids. CDR3 amino acids: CASGPGQMNTEAFF. The DNA for the CDR3 is TGTGCCAGCGGTCCGGGACAAATGAACACTGAAGCTTTCTTT.

The V and J genes are TRBV5-6 and TRBJ1-5; unclear D gene. This CDR3 is 15 amino acids long. Per the germline V gene, CDR1 is SGHDT and CDR2 is YYEEEE. The ends were cut back, 3 bases at V and 0 bases at J, with 10 bases in the middle. The CDR3 nucleotides are TGTGCCAGCAGCTCCGGTCCCTATAGCAATCAGCCCCAGCATTTT. This sequence encodes CASSSGPYSNQPQHF.